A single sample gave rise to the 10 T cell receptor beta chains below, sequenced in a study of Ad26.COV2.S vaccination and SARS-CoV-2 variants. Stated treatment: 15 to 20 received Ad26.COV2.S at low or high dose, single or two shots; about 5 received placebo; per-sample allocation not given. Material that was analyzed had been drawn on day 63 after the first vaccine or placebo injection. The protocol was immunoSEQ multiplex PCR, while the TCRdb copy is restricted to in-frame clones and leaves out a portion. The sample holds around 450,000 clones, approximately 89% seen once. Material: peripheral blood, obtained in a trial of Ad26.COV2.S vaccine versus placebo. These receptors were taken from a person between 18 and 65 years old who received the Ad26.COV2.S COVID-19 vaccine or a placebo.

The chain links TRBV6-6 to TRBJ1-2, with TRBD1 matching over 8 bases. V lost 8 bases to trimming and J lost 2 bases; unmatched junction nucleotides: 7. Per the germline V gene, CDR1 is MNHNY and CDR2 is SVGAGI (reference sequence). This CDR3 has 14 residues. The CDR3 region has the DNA TGTGCCAGCCTCCAGGGGGCCCTGAACTATGGCTACACCTTC. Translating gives CASLQGALNYGYTF.

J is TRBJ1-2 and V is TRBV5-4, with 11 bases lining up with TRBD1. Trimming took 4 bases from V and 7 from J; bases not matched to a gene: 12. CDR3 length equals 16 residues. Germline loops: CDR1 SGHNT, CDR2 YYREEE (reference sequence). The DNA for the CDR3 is TGTGCCAGCAGCCCATTTTGGACAGGGGGCGCATCTGGCTACACCTTC. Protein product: CASSPFWTGGASGYTF.

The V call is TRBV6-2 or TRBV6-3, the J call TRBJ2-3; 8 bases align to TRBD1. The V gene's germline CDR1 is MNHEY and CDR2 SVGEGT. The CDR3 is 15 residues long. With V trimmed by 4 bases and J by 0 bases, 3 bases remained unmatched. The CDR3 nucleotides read TGTGCCAGCAGTTGGACAGGGAGAAGCACAGATACGCAGTATTTT. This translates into CASSWTGRSTDTQYF.

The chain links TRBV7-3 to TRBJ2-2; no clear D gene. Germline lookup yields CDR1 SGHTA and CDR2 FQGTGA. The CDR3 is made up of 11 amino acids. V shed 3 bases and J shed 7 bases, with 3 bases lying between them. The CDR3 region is CASSLNGELFF. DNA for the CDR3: TGTGCCAGCAGCTTGAACGGGGAGCTGTTTTTT.

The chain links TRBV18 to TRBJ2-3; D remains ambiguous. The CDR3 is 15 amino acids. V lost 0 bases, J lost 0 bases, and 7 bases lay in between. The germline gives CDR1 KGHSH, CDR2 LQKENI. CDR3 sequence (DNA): TGTGCCAGCTCACCACCGGAACGCAGCACAGATACGCAGTATTTT. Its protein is CASSPPERSTDTQYF.

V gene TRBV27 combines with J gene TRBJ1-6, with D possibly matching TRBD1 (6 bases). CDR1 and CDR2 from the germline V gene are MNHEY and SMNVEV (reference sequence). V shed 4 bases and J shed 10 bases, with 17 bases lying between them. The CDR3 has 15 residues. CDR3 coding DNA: TGTGCCAGCAGTTGGGGGGCGACAGTAGGATCACCCCTCCACTTT. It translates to CASSWGATVGSPLHF.

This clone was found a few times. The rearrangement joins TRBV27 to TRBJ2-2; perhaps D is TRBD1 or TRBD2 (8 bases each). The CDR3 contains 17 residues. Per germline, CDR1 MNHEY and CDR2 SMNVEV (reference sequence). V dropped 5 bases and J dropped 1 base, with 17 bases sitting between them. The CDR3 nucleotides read TGTGCCAGCAGTCGGGGGGGACAGGTTTTGAACACCGGGGAGCTGTTTTTT. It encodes CASSRGGQVLNTGELFF.

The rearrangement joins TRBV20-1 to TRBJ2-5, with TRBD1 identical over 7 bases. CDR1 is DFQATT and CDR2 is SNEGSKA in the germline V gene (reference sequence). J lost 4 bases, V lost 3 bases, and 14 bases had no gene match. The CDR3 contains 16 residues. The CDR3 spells CSASPLRQGELETQYF. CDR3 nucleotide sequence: TGCAGTGCTAGTCCCCTCAGACAGGGTGAATTAGAGACCCAGTACTTC.

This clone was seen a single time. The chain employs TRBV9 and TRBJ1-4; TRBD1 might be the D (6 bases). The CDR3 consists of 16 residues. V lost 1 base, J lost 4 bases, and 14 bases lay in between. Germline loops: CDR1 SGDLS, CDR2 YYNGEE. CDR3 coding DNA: TGTGCCAGCAGCGTAAATGGTCAGGGGATTAATGAAAAACTGTTTTTT. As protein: CASSVNGQGINEKLFF. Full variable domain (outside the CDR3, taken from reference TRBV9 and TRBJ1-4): DSGVTQTPKHLITATGQRVTLRCSPRSGDLSVYWYQQSLDQGLQFLIQYYNGEERAKGNILERFSAQQFPDLHSELNLSSLELGDSALYFCASSVNGQGINEKLFFGSGTQLSVL.

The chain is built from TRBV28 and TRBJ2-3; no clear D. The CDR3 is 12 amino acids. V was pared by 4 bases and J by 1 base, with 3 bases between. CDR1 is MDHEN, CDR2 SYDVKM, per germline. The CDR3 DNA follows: TGTGCCAGCAGTTCCCGCACAGATACGCAGTATTTT. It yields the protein CASSSRTDTQYF. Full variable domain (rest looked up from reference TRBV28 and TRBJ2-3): DVKVTQSSRYLVKRTGEKVFLECVQDMDHENMFWYRQDPGLGLRLIYFSYDVKMKEKGDIPEGYSVSREKKERFSLILESASTNQTSMYLCASSSRTDTQYFGPGTRLTVL.